These T cell receptor beta chains were read from a single sample in a study of T cells in placental villitis. Data came from immunoSEQ multiplex PCR; TCRdb stores just in-frame clones and leaves some out. The sample carries some 900 clones, around four fifths recorded once. The sequenced sample consisted of placental tissue containing maternal and fetal cells. These receptors all come from a human patient with villitis of unknown etiology; the placental T cells may come from both mother and fetus. Each CDR3 is given with its conserved first and last residue. The D gene is left open where the match is weak. Size tells how often a clone was seen (once, few, many) or the class of an expanded clone, and some rows leave it out.

J gene	V gene	D gene	clone size	CDR3 protein	CDR3 DNA
TRBJ2-1	TRBV5-4	TRBD2	.	CASSLTSDNEQFF	TGTGCCAGCAGCTTGACTAGCGACAATGAGCAGTTCTTC
TRBJ2-7	TRBV30	TRBD2	.	CAWSDPKRELGSYEQYF	TGTGCCTGGAGTGATCCTAAGCGGGAGCTCGGATCCTACGAGCAGTACTTC
TRBJ1-6	TRBV7-3	TRBD1	.	CASSATGGDSPLHF	TGTGCCAGCAGCGCGACAGGGGGGGATTCACCCCTCCACTTT
TRBJ2-1	TRBV5-1	.	.	CASSLNVGVNEQFF	TGCGCCAGCAGCTTGAATGTGGGAGTCAATGAGCAGTTCTTC
TRBJ2-1	TRBV18	TRBD2	.	CASSPSLADEQFF	TGTGCCAGCTCACCCTCTCTAGCGGACGAGCAGTTCTTC
TRBJ2-7	TRBV5-1	.	.	CASSFSYTPGRLNYEQYF	TGCGCCAGCAGCTTTTCTTACACCCCGGGACGGCTGAACTACGAGCAGTACTTC
TRBJ2-1	TRBV21-1	.	once	CASSKGTGEMRYNEQFF	TGTGCCAGCAGCAAAGGGACCGGGGAGATGCGGTACAATGAGCAGTTCTTC
TRBJ2-2	TRBV29-1	.	.	CSVARATGELFF	TGCAGCGTTGCCAGGGCCACCGGGGAGCTGTTTTTT
TRBJ1-1	TRBV6-6	TRBD1	.	CASSPGTAVEAFF	TGTGCCAGCAGCCCGGGGACAGCGGTTGAAGCTTTCTTT
TRBJ1-1	TRBV19	.	.	CASSDWSTEAFF	TGTGCCAGTAGTGACTGGAGCACTGAAGCTTTCTTT